This TCR beta chain emerged from a study of T cell changes during pregnancy in multiple sclerosis. Sequenced by immunoSEQ multiplex PCR; TCRdb stores in-frame clones only, minus some. This table has 55,000 or so clones, about nine tenths appearing once. V lost 4 bases to trimming and J lost 4 bases, with 17 bases between them. The CDR3 runs to 15 residues. Germline V gene lookup returns CDR1 SGHNT and CDR2 YYREEE (reference sequence). The chain is built from TRBV5-4 and TRBJ1-1; D not resolved. The receptor was derived from a female donor in good health, enrolled as a control in a pregnancy study. Here the sequenced sample was CD4+ T cells from peripheral blood mononuclear cells, taken after pregnancy. CDR3 loop: CASSQSPLMSTEAFF. The CDR3 DNA sequence: TGTGCCAGCAGCCAAAGTCCCTTAATGAGCACTGAAGCTTTCTTT.